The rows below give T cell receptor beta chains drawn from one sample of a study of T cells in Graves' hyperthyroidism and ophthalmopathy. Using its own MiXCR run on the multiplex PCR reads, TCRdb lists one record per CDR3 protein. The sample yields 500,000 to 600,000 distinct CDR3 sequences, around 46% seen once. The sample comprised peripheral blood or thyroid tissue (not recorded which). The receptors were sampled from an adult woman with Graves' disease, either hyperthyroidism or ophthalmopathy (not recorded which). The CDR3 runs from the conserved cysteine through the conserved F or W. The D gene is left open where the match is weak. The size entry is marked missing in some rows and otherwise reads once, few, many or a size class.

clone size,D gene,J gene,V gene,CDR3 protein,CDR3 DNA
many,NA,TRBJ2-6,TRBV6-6,CASSYRKTGANVLTF,TGTGCCAGCAGTTACCGGAAAACTGGGGCCAACGTCCTGACTTTC
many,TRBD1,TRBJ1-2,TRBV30,CAWSRDSQYGYTF,TGTGCCTGGAGTAGGGACAGCCAATATGGCTACACCTTC
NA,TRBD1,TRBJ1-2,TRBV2,CARVRGPENGYTF,TGTGCTAGAGTTAGGGGGCCTGAGAATGGCTACACCTTC
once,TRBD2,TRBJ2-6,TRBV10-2,CASSDPQRGLGANVLTF,TGCGCCAGCAGTGACCCCCAGCGGGGTTTGGGGGCCAACGTCCTGACTTTC
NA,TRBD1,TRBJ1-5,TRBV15,CATSRQSPPGQGWSQPQHF,TGTGCCACCAGCAGACAATCCCCACCGGGACAGGGTTGGTCACAGCCCCAGCATTTT
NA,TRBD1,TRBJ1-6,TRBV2,CASPPGQLSPLHF,TGTGCCAGCCCCCCGGGACAGCTATCACCCCTCCACTTT
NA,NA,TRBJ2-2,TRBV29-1,CSGGPGPRGELFF,TGCAGCGGTGGACCGGGACCTCGAGGGGAGCTGTTTTTT
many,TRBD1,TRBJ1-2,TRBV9,CASSPQDGTGGNLGGYTF,TGTGCCAGCAGCCCCCAAGACGGGACAGGGGGGAACCTTGGCGGCTACACCTTC
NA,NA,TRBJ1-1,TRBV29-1,CSPGTFQDAFF,TGCAGCCCCGGGACTTTTCAGGATGCTTTCTTT
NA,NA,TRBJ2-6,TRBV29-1,CSVSAYGGANVLTF,TGCAGCGTATCCGCTTATGGAGGGGCCAACGTCCTGACTTTC
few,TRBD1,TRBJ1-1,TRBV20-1,CSARTGGGGGAFF,TGCAGTGCTAGAACAGGGGGCGGCGGTGGAGCTTTCTTT
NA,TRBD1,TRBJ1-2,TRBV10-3,CAISITRGQGTLLYGYTF,TGTGCCATCAGTATCACTAGGGGACAGGGGACCCTGCTCTATGGCTACACCTTC
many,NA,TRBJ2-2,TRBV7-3,CASSPGTTGELFF,TGTGCCAGCAGCCCGGGGACCACCGGGGAGCTGTTTTTT
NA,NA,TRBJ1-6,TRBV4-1,CASSHPGTSGSPLHF,TGCGCCAGCAGCCATCCCGGGACTAGCGGTTCACCCCTCCACTTT
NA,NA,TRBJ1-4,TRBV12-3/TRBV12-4,CASSSTAPNEKLFF,TGTGCCAGCAGTTCGACAGCTCCTAATGAAAAACTGTTTTTT
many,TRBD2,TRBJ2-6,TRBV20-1,CSAETSGGSYFSGANVLTF,TGCAGTGCCGAGACTAGCGGGGGGTCCTATTTCTCTGGGGCCAACGTCCTGACTTTC
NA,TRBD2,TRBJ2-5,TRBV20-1,CSVSGLAGQHQETQYF,TGCAGTGTAAGCGGTCTAGCGGGACAACACCAAGAGACCCAGTACTTC
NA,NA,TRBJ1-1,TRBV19,CASSIGYVGSFF,TGTGCCAGTAGTATCGGTTACGTGGGGTCTTTCTTT
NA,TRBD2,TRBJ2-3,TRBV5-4,CASSPAGGRGTQYF,TGTGCCAGCAGCCCAGCGGGGGGGCGTGGTACGCAGTATTTT
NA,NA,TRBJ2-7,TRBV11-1,CASSRPTAPYEQYF,TGTGCCAGCAGCAGACCGACAGCCCCCTACGAGCAGTACTTC
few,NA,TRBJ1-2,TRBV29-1,CSVGAHSNGYTF,TGCAGCGTTGGTGCCCACAGTAATGGCTACACCTTC
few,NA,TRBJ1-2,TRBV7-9,CASSPDRWDYGYTF,TGTGCCAGCAGTCCTGACAGGTGGGACTATGGCTACACCTTC
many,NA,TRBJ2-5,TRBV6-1,CASSEGPAVQETQYF,TGTGCCAGCAGTGAGGGTCCAGCGGTGCAAGAGACCCAGTACTTC
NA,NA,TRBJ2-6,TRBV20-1,CSAKFGANVLTF,TGCAGTGCTAAGTTTGGGGCTAACGTCCTGACTTTC
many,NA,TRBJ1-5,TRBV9,CASSASRYRGGVRNQPQHF,TGTGCCAGCAGCGCCAGTAGGTATCGGGGCGGGGTAAGGAATCAGCCCCAGCATTTT
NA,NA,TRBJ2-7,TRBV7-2,CASSSLASLWEQYF,TGTGCCAGCAGCTCCCTTGCGTCCCTCTGGGAGCAGTACTTC
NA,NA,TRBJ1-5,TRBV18,CASSPGGASNQPQHF,TGTGCCAGCTCACCGGGGGGGGCTAGCAATCAGCCCCAGCATTTT
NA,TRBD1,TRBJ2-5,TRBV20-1,CSAHDRDSEQPQYF,TGCAGTGCTCATGACCGGGACAGTGAACAGCCCCAGTACTTC
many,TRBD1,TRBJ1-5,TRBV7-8,CASSFGTAMAYSNQPQHF,TGTGCCAGCAGCTTCGGGACAGCTATGGCGTATAGCAATCAGCCCCAGCATTTT